This T cell receptor (beta chain) was recorded in a study of blood T cell repertoires in COVID-19. Study overall: The United States, Italy and Spain supplied acute and convalescent COVID-19 samples. PBMCs, B-cell-depleted T cells, or T cells were the source of the cDNA or gDNA that made up the material.

The authors' processing: How many nucleated cells were present was estimated from reference gene primer amplification. TCRdb keeps only in-frame clones here, not all; method: immunoSEQ multiplex PCR. The D gene and trimming were derived from the DNA, and the V and J assignments and clone size from that table. The sample carries about 260,000 clones, 87% recorded once. The CDR3 loop spans 15 amino acids. Germline CDR1 and CDR2: MNHEY and SVGAGI. Trimming took 5 bases from V and 8 from J; bases not matched to a gene: 11. Sequencing input: peripheral blood. The clonotype was recovered from a woman aged 50 to 65 with acute or convalescent COVID-19. The chain uses TRBV6-5 and TRBJ1-5, with TRBD1 identical over 8 bases. CDR3 DNA: TGTGCCAGCAGTCCCCGCTCGTACAGGGGGAAGCCCCAGCATTTT. This sequence encodes CASSPRSYRGKPQHF.